The 15 T cell receptor beta chains in this list originate from one sample, sequenced in a study of T cell responses to AZD1222 COVID-19 vaccine. The assay was immunoSEQ multiplex PCR, and TCRdb's table has in-frame clones only and misses some. The table includes some 140,000 clones, approximately 87% detected once. The sequencing here drew on peripheral blood, taken on day 0 of MenACWY control vaccination. The receptor set was obtained from an adult in good health.

CDR3 protein: CASTIVGGGNTEAFF. The CDR3 DNA reads as TGTGCCAGCACCATCGTGGGGGGTGGGAACACTGAAGCTTTCTTT. V usage is TRBV27 and J usage is TRBJ1-1; D might be TRBD1 (5 bases). The CDR3 consists of 15 residues. Germline values: CDR1 MNHEY, CDR2 SMNVEV (reference sequence). With 7 bases removed from V and 1 base from J, the gap between germline ends came to 16 bases.

CDR3 bases: TGCGCCAGCAGCTTGGGGCAGGTCTTAGCCAAAAACATTCAGTACTTC. Translating gives CASSLGQVLAKNIQYF. V and J are TRBV5-1 and TRBJ2-4; the D is unclear. Trimming removed 0 bases from V and 0 bases from J, with 10 bases in between. Looked up from germline, CDR1 is SGHRS and CDR2 is YFSETQ. CDR3 size: 16 residues.

This clone came up a few times. V is TRBV4-1 and J is TRBJ2-6, with D unclear. V lost 4 bases and J 1 base, leaving 2 bases between the germline ends. Germline values: CDR1 MGHRA, CDR2 YSYEKL. The CDR3 is 13 residues long. The CDR3 bases are TGCGCCAGCAGCCCGTCTGGGGCCAACGTCCTGACTTTC. Translation gives CASSPSGANVLTF.

The genes are TRBV30 and TRBJ2-7; 7 nucleotides match TRBD1. The CDR3 runs to 12 residues. V lost 8 bases to trimming and J lost 0 bases; unmatched junction nucleotides: 4. Germline V lookup: CDR1 GTSNPN, CDR2 SVGIG (reference sequence). CDR3 amino acids: CAHRDSSYEQYF. In DNA form, the CDR3 reads TGTGCCCACAGGGACAGCTCCTACGAGCAGTACTTC.

The rearrangement links TRBV25-1 to TRBJ2-2, with 7 bases fitting TRBD1. The CDR3 spans 15 residues. Germline CDR1 is MGHDK and CDR2 is SYGVNS. V dropped 6 bases and J dropped 4; count of bases not matched to a gene: 8. This CDR3 is CASSPGQYITGELFF. DNA of the CDR3: TGTGCCAGCAGCCCGGGACAGTACATCACCGGGGAGCTGTTTTTT.

The rearrangement joins TRBV7-2 to TRBJ2-3; D may be TRBD1 (7 bases). The CDR3 has 17 amino acids. Per the germline V gene, CDR1 is SGHTA and CDR2 is FQGNSA. Between the trimmed V and J ends, which lost 5 bases and 4 bases, there was a span of 22 bases. The DNA of the CDR3 is TGTGCCAGCAGCCCGCCCATTATCGTCAGGGGGGCAGATACGCAGTATTTT. Its translation: CASSPPIIVRGADTQYF. Based on the CDR3 plus reference TRBV7-2 and TRBJ2-3, the full variable domain is GAGVSQSPSNKVTEKGKDVELRCDPISGHTALYWYRQSLGQGLEFLIYFQGNSAPDKSGLPSDRFSAERTGGSVSTLTIQRTQQEDSAVYLCASSPPIIVRGADTQYFGPGTRLTVL.

The J gene is TRBJ2-7, the V gene TRBV5-1; TRBD2 aligns across 11 bases. The junction had 8 bases not matched to a gene; V was cut back by 3 bases and J by 6 bases. This CDR3 has 15 amino acids. Germline V gene sequence: CDR1 SGHRS, CDR2 YFSETQ. CDR3 DNA sequence: TGCGCCAGCAGCTCCACTAGCGGGAGTGTTTCCGAGCAGTACTTC. It specifies CASSSTSGSVSEQYF.

The rearrangement links TRBV2 to TRBJ2-7; TRBD1 agrees at 9 bases. V was pared by 5 bases and J by 4 bases, with 6 bases of the junction left unmatched. Germline lookup yields CDR1 SNHLY and CDR2 FYNNEI. CDR3 length equals 14 residues. CDR3 sequence (DNA): TGTGCCAGCAGTTCGGGACAGGGAGGGTACGAGCAGTACTTC. Its protein product is CASSSGQGGYEQYF. The whole variable domain, remainder taken from reference TRBV2 and TRBJ2-7, is EPEVTQTPSHQVTQMGQEVILRCVPISNHLYFYWYRQILGQKVEFLVSFYNNEISEKSEIFDDQFSVERPDGSNFTLKIRSTKLEDSAMYFCASSSGQGGYEQYFGPGTRLTVT.

The chain combines TRBV20-1 with TRBJ1-5; 9 nucleotides agree with TRBD1. Germline CDR1 and CDR2: DFQATT and SNEGSKA (reference sequence). The CDR3 is 11 amino acids. V was clipped by 5 bases and J by 9 bases; unmatched bases: 2. The CDR3 DNA follows: TGCAGTGCTTACAGGGGGCCGCCCCAGCATTTT. This encodes CSAYRGPPQHF.

The rearrangement joins TRBV5-1 to TRBJ1-5; 8 bases are shared with TRBD1. The germline V gene has CDR1 SGHRS and CDR2 YFSETQ. Trimming removed 4 bases from V and 4 bases from J; junction bases left unmatched: 7. The CDR3 totals 15 residues. The CDR3 here is CASSRGDRLNQPQHF. The CDR3 DNA reads as TGCGCCAGCAGCCGAGGGGACAGGTTAAATCAGCCCCAGCATTTT.

The rearrangement links TRBV3-1 (or the pseudogene TRBV3-2) to TRBJ2-1; 9 nucleotides align to TRBD2. The CDR3 sequence is 19 residues long. Trimming cost V 5 bases and J 2 bases; bases outside gene matches: 16. In germline, CDR1 is LGHDT, CDR2 YNNKEL (reference sequence). CDR3 residues: CASSSNRAGGPFAYNEQFF. The DNA of the CDR3 is TGTGCCAGCAGCTCAAATCGGGCGGGAGGGCCTTTCGCCTACAATGAGCAGTTCTTC.

The chain links TRBV21-1 to TRBJ1-6; the table gives TRBD1 as D, unverified against the DNA. TRBV21-1 is noted as a pseudogene. This CDR3 is built from 16 residues. The CDR3 spells CASSKSAGGSNSPLHF. DNA of the CDR3: TGTGCCAGCAGCAAAAGTGCAGGGGGCTCAAATTCACCCCTCCACTTT.

This chain joins TRBV14 and TRBJ1-2; perhaps TRBD1 as D (5 bases). V lost 0 bases, J lost 7 bases, and 12 bases lay in between. In germline, CDR1 is SGHDN, CDR2 FVKESK. CDR3 length equals 14 residues. CDR3 nucleotide sequence: TGTGCCAGCAGCCAAGATTCAGGGTTCGGTGGCTACACCTTC. Translated: CASSQDSGFGGYTF.

V is TRBV11-2 and J is TRBJ2-7; the match to TRBD1 covers 10 bases. The germline V gene has CDR1 SGHAT and CDR2 FQNNGV. The V and J ends lost 3 bases and 5 bases, in that order; junction bases with no gene match: 4. CDR3 length: 14 amino acids. In nucleotides, the CDR3 is TGTGCCAGCAGCTTCCGACAGGGGGCAAACGAGCAGTACGTC. Its translation: CASSFRQGANEQYV.

This clone has just a few counts. This chain joins TRBV6-5 and TRBJ1-2; perhaps TRBD1 as D (6 bases). The CDR3 spans 15 residues. Germline V CDR1 and CDR2: MNHEY, SVGAGI. Between the trimmed V and J ends, which lost 5 bases and 6 bases, there was a span of 19 bases. This chain's CDR3 is CASSISGTRGDGYTF. The CDR3 nucleotides are TGTGCCAGCAGTATTTCCGGGACAAGAGGGGATGGCTACACCTTC.